This T cell receptor (beta chain) was sequenced during a study of Graves' ophthalmopathy and Graves' hyperthyroidism. Points from the study as a whole: The authors also found most expanded thyroid clonotypes above 0.001 frequency in blood.

This clonotype was recorded at least ten times. The antigen remains undetermined. Germline lookup yields CDR1 MNHNS and CDR2 SASEGT. Trimming stripped 7 bases from V and 8 bases from J, with 15 bases between. This CDR3 has 13 amino acids. The study amplified TCR beta CDR3 regions using RNA transcripts. The library came from an HTBI-primed first-round RT-PCR and a second-round multiplex PCR. Using its own MiXCR run on the multiplex PCR reads, TCRdb lists one record per CDR3 protein. The sample contains 300,000 to 350,000 distinct CDR3 sequences, 17% of which appear only once. Material: peripheral blood. The genes are TRBV6-1 and TRBJ1-5, with D hard to call. The receptor was derived from an adult man with Graves' ophthalmopathy. The CDR3 sequence: CASMKWVGEPQHF. The CDR3 bases are TGTGCCAGCATGAAGTGGGTCGGGGAGCCCCAGCATTTT.